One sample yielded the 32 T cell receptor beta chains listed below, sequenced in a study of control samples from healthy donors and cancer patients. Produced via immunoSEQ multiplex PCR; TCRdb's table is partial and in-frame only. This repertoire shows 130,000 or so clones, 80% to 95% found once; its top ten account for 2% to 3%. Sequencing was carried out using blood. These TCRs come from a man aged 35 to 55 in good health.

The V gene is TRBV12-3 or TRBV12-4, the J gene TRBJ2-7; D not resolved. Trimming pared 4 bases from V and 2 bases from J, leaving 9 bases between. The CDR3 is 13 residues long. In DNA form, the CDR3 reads TGTGCCAGCAGTTCCGGTGAACCCTACGAGCAGTACTTC. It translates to CASSSGEPYEQYF.

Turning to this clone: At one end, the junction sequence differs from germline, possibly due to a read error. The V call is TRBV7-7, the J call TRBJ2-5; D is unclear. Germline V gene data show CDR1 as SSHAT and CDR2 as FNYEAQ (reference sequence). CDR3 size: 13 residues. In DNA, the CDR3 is TGTGCTAGCAGCTTAGGATTTCAAGAGACCCAGTACTTC. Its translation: CASSLGFQETQYF. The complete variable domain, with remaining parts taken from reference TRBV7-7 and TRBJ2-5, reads GAGVSQSPRYKVTKRGQDVTLRCDPISSHATLYWYQQALGQGPEFLTYFNYEAQPDKSGLPSDRFSAERPEGSISTLTIQRTEQRDSAMYRCASSLGFQETQYFGPGTRLLVL.

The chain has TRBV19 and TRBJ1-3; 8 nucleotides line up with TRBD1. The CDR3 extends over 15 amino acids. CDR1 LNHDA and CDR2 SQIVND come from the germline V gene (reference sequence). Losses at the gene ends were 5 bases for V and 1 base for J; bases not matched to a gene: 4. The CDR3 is CASSPGQASGNTIYF. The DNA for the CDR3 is TGTGCCAGTAGTCCGGGACAGGCGTCTGGAAACACCATATATTTT.

CDR3 in DNA: TGTGCCAGCAGTACCTCGACAGGGGAGGTACACAATGAGCAGTTCTTC. It specifies CASSTSTGEVHNEQFF. The chain links TRBV27 to TRBJ2-1; 8 bases fit TRBD1. Unmatched junction bases numbered 11, after V lost 5 bases and J lost 5 bases. This CDR3 spans 16 amino acids. Germline V lookup: CDR1 MNHEY, CDR2 SMNVEV (reference sequence).

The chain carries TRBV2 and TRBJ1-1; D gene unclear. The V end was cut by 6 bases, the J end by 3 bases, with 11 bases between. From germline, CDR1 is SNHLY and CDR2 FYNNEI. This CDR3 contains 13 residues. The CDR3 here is CASSQVIYTEAFF. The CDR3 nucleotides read TGTGCCAGCAGCCAAGTGATTTACACTGAAGCTTTCTTT.

CDR3 nucleotides: TGTGCCAGCAGCTTGGCAGGCGGGGTCCAAGAGACCCAGTACTTC. Translation gives CASSLAGGVQETQYF. The V call is TRBV5-4, the J call TRBJ2-5; perhaps TRBD2 as D (6 bases). Trimming pared 0 bases from V and 1 base from J, leaving 10 bases between. Germline-derived CDR1 and CDR2 are SGHNT and YYREEE (reference sequence). CDR3 length: 15 amino acids.

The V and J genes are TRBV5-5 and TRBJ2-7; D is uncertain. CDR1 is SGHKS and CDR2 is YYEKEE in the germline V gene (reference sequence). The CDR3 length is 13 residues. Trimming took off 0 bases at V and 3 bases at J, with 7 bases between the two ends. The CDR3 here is CASSLGLFYEQYF. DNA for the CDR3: TGTGCCAGCAGCTTGGGACTCTTCTACGAGCAGTACTTC.

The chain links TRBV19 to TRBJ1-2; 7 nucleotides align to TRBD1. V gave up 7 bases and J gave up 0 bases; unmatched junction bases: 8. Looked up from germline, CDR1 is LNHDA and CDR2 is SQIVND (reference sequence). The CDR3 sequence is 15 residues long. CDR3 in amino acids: CASNSDRQANYGYTF. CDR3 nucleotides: TGTGCCAGTAACTCGGACAGGCAGGCTAACTATGGCTACACCTTC.

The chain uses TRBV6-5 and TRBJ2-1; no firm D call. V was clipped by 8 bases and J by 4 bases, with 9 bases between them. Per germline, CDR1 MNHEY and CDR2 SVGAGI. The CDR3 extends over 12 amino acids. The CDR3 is CASGHRYNEQFF. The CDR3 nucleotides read TGTGCCAGCGGCCACAGATACAATGAGCAGTTCTTC.

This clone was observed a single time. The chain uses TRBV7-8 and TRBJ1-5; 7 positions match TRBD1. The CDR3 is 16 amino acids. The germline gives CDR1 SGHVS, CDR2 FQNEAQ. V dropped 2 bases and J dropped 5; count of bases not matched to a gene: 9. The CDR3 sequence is CASSLHTGDQDQPQHF. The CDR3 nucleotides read TGTGCCAGCAGCTTACACACAGGGGATCAAGATCAGCCCCAGCATTTT. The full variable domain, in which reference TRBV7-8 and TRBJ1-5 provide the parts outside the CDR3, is GAGVSQSPRYKVAKRGQDVALRCDPISGHVSLFWYQQALGQGPEFLTYFQNEAQLDKSGLPSDRFFAERPEGSVSTLKIQRTQQEDSAVYLCASSLHTGDQDQPQHFGDGTRLSIL.

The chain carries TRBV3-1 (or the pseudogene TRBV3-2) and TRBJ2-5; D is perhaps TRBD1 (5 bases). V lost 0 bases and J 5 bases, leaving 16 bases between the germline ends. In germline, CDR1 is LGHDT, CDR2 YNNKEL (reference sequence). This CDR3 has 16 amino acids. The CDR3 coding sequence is TGTGCCAGCAGCCAAGATGGTGAAGGGGAAATGGAGACCCAGTACTTC. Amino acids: CASSQDGEGEMETQYF.

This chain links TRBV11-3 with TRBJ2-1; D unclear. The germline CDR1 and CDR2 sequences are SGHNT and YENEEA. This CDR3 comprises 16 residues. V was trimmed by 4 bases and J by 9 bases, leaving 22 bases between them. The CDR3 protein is CASSSYGTAALSEQFF. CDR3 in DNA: TGTGCCAGCAGCTCCTACGGTACCGCGGCATTAAGTGAGCAGTTCTTC. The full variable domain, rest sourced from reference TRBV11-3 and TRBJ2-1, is EAGVVQSPRYKIIEKKQPVAFWCNPISGHNTLYWYLQNLGQGPELLIRYENEEAVDDSQLPKDRFSAERLKGVDSTLKIQPAELGDSAVYLCASSSYGTAALSEQFFGPGTRLTVL.

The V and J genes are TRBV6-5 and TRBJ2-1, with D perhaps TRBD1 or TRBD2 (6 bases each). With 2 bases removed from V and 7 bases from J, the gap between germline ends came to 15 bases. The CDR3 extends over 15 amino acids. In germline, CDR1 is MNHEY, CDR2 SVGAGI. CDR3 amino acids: CASSYQGGQVNEQFF. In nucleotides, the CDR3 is TGTGCCAGCAGTTACCAAGGGGGGCAGGTGAATGAGCAGTTCTTC.

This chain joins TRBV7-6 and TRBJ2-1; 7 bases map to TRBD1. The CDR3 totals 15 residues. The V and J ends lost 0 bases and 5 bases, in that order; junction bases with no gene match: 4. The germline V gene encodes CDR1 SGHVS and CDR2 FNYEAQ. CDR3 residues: CASSLAETGNNEQFF. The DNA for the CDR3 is TGTGCCAGCAGCTTAGCGGAGACAGGGAACAATGAGCAGTTCTTC.

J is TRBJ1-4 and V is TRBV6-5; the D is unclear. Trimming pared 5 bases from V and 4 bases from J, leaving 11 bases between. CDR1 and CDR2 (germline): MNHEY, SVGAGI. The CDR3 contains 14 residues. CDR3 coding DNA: TGTGCCAGCAGTAGGACGGGAAATAATGAAAAACTGTTTTTT. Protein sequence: CASSRTGNNEKLFF.

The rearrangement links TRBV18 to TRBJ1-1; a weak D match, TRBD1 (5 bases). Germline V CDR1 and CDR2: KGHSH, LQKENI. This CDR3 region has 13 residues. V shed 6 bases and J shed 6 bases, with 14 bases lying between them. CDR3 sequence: CASSQQRDAEAFF. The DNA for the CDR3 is TGTGCCAGCTCCCAACAGAGGGACGCTGAAGCTTTCTTT.

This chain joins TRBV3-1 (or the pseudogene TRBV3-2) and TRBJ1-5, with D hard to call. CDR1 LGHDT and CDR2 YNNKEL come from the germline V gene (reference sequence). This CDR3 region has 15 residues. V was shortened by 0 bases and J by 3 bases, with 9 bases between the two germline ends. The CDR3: CASSQDTAYNQPQHF. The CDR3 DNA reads TGTGCCAGCAGCCAAGACACAGCATACAATCAGCCCCAGCATTTT.

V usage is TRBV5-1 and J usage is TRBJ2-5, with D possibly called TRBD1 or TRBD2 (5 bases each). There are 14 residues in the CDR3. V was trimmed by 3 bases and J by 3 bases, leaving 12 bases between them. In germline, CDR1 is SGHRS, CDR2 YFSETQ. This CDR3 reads CASSWSGTEETQYF. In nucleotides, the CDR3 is TGCGCCAGCAGCTGGTCCGGGACGGAAGAGACCCAGTACTTC.

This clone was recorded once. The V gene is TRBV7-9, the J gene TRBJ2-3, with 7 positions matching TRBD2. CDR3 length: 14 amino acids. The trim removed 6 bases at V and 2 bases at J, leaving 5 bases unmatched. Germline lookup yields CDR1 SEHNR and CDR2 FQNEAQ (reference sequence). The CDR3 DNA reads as TGTGCCAGCAGTCAGCGGGGAGACACAGATACGCAGTATTTT. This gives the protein CASSQRGDTDTQYF.

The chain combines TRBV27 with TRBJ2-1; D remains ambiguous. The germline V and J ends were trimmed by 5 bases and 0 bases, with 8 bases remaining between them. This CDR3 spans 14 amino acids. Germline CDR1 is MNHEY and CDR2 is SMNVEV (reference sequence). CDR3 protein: CASSQRSSYNEQFF. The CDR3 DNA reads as TGTGCCAGCAGTCAAAGGAGCTCCTACAATGAGCAGTTCTTC.

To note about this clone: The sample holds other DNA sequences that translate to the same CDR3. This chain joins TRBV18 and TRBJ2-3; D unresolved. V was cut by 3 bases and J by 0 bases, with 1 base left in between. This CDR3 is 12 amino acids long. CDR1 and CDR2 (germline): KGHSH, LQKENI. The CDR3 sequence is CASSPSTDTQYF. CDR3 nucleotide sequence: TGTGCCAGCTCACCCAGCACAGATACGCAGTATTTT.

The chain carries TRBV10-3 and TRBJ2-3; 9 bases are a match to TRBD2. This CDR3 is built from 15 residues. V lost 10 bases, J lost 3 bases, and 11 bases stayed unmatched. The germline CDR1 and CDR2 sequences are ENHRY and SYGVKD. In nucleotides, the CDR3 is TGTGCCACGGAACGCGGGGGGGCGGGTACAGATACGCAGTATTTT. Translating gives CATERGGAGTDTQYF.

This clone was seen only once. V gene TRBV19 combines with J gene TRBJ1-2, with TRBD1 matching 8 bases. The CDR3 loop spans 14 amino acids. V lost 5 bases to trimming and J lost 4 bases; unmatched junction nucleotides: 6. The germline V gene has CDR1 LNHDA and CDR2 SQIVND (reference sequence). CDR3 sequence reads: CASSPTGGPYGYTF. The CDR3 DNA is TGTGCCAGTAGTCCTACAGGGGGGCCCTATGGCTACACCTTC.

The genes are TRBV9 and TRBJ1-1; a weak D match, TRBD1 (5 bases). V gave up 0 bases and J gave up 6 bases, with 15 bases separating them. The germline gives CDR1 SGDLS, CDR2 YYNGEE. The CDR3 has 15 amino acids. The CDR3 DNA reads TGTGCCAGCAGCGTAGGAGGTCAGGGCTTCGCTGAAGCTTTCTTT. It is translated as CASSVGGQGFAEAFF.

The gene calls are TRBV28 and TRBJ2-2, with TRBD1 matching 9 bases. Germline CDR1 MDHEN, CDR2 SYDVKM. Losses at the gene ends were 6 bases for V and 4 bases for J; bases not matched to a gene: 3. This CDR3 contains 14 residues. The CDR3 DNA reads TGTGCCAGCAGCGCGGACAGGGGCACCGGGGAGCTGTTTTTT. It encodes CASSADRGTGELFF.

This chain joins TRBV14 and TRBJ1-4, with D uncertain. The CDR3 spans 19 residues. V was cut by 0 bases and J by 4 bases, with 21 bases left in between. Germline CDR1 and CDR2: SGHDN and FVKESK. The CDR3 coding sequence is TGTGCCAGCAGCCAAGATGGGTTTGACGTTTTGCAAGGTAATGAAAAACTGTTTTTT. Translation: CASSQDGFDVLQGNEKLFF.

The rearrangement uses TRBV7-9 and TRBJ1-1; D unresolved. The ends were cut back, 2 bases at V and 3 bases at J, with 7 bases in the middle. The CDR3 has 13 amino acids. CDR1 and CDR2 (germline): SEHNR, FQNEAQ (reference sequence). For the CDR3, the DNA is TGTGCCAGCAGCTTATCGGTGGACACTGAAGCTTTCTTT. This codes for CASSLSVDTEAFF. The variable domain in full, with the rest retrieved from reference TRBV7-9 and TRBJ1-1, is DTGVSQNPRHKITKRGQNVTFRCDPISEHNRLYWYRQTLGQGPEFLTYFQNEAQLEKSRLLSDRFSAERPKGSFSTLEIQRTEQGDSAMYLCASSLSVDTEAFFGQGTRLTVV.

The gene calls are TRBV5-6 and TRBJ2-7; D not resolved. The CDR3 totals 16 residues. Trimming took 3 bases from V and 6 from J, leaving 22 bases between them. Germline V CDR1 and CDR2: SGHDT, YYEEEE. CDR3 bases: TGTGCCAGCAGCTCCCGGACCGGACGATCCCGTTCCGAGCAGTACTTC. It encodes CASSSRTGRSRSEQYF.

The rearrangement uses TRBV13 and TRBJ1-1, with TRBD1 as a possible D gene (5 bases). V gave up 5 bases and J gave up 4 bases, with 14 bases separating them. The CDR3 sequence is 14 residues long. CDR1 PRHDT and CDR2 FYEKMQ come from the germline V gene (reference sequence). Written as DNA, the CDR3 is TGTGCCAGCAGCCTCGGGGGGGAGTCCACTGAAGCTTTCTTT. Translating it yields CASSLGGESTEAFF.

The CDR3 coding sequence is TGCGCCAGCAGGGCCGGGACCACCACTGAAGCTTTCTTT. It translates to CASRAGTTTEAFF. V and J are TRBV10-2 and TRBJ1-1; D is possibly TRBD1 (5 bases). Germline-derived CDR1 and CDR2 are WSHSY and SAAADI. V was clipped by 6 bases and J by 4 bases, with 12 bases between them. The CDR3 has 13 amino acids.

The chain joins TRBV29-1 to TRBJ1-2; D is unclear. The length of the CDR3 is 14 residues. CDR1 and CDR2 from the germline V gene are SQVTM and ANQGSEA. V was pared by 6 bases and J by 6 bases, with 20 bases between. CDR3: CSVEEGRLRHGYTF. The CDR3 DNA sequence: TGCAGCGTCGAGGAGGGCAGGCTAAGGCATGGCTACACCTTC. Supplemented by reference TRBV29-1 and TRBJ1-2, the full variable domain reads SAVISQKPSRDICQRGTSLTIQCQVDSQVTMMFWYRQQPGQSLTLIATANQGSEATYESGFVIDKFPISRPNLTFSTLTVSNMSPEDSSIYLCSVEEGRLRHGYTFGSGTRLTVV.

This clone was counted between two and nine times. In nucleotides, the CDR3 is TGTGCCAGCTCTAAGGCGGGGGCACTCTACGAGCAGTACTTC. Encoded protein: CASSKAGALYEQYF. This chain connects TRBV18 to TRBJ2-7; tentatively, D is TRBD2 (7 bases). CDR1 KGHSH and CDR2 LQKENI come from the germline V gene. Trimming shortened V by 6 bases and J by 3 bases, and 15 bases separated the two germline ends. The CDR3 has 14 residues.